Shown below are 27 T cell receptor beta chains from a single sample sequenced in a study of cytomegalovirus exposure and HLA in healthy donors. The PCR was carried out with 60 Vbeta primers and 13 Jbeta primers. Clones were read by immunoSEQ multiplex PCR, and TCRdb kept only the in-frame ones, dropping some. The sample yields more than 80,000 clones, around three quarters seen once. The sequencing input was PBMCs. Every receptor here comes from a human donor in good health.

The chain employs TRBV10-2 and TRBJ2-1; no firm D call. CDR1 WSHSY and CDR2 SAAADI come from the germline V gene. V was pared by 6 bases and J by 10 bases, with 10 bases between. The CDR3 runs 11 residues. For the CDR3, the DNA is TGCGCCAGCAGCAGTCTGTGGGAGCAGTTCTTC. It is translated as CASSSLWEQFF.

This sequence joins TRBV2 and TRBJ1-4; a possible D gene is TRBD1 (6 bases). Germline V CDR1 and CDR2: SNHLY, FYNNEI. Trimming removed 3 bases from V and 9 bases from J, with 14 bases in between. The CDR3 sequence is 14 residues long. CDR3 DNA: TGTGCCAGCAGTGACCTAGGCAGGGGTAAAAAACTGTTTTTT. This sequence encodes CASSDLGRGKKLFF.

The chain recombines TRBV29-1 with TRBJ2-5; the match to TRBD2 covers 7 bases. CDR1 and CDR2 (germline): SQVTM, ANQGSEA. The CDR3 spans 12 residues. V shed 2 bases and J 4 bases; nucleotides not matched to a gene: 1. The CDR3 region is CSVEIAGETQYF. CDR3 nucleotides: TGCAGCGTTGAAATAGCGGGAGAGACCCAGTACTTC.

This clone was observed a single time. This chain uses TRBV18 with TRBJ1-5, with TRBD1 as a possible D gene (5 bases). Germline V gene data show CDR1 as KGHSH and CDR2 as LQKENI. The germline V and J ends were trimmed by 1 base and 5 bases, with 15 bases remaining between them. The CDR3 loop spans 16 amino acids. CDR3 coding DNA: TGTGCCAGCTCACCACGGGGGGGACGGCCCCATCAGCCCCAGCATTTT. Protein: CASSPRGGRPHQPQHF.

The V and J genes are TRBV5-1 and TRBJ1-1; D is perhaps TRBD1 (6 bases). The CDR3 runs to 15 residues. Germline V CDR1 and CDR2: SGHRS, YFSETQ. Trimming pared 3 bases from V and 1 base from J, leaving 13 bases between. CDR3 nucleotide sequence: TGCGCCAGCAGCTCCTACCCGACAGGGAACACTGAAGCTTTCTTT. Translated, it gives CASSSYPTGNTEAFF.

On this clone: The same CDR3 is also encoded by other DNA sequences in this sample. This sequence joins TRBV20-1 and TRBJ1-2; D not certain. In germline, CDR1 is DFQATT, CDR2 SNEGSKA (reference sequence). Trimming shortened V by 4 bases and J by 4 bases, and 7 bases separated the two germline ends. This CDR3 is 11 amino acids long. CDR3 loop: CSANYGYGYTF. The CDR3 bases are TGCAGTGCTAATTACGGCTATGGCTACACCTTC.

This clone has only a few counts. V usage is TRBV7-2 and J usage is TRBJ2-7, with TRBD1 as a possible D gene (5 bases). The CDR3 is made up of 15 amino acids. CDR1 and CDR2 (germline): SGHTA, FQGNSA. Trimming removed 3 bases at V and 2 bases at J, with 14 bases between. CDR3 nucleotides: TGTGCCAGCAGCTTGGGGCAGGTAGGAACCTACGAGCAGTACTTC. Translation: CASSLGQVGTYEQYF.

This clone is a singleton in its sample. The gene calls are TRBV6-5 and TRBJ2-1, with 11 nucleotides matching TRBD2. Per germline, CDR1 MNHEY and CDR2 SVGAGI. CDR3 length: 15 residues. Trimming removed 7 bases from V and 5 bases from J; junction bases left unmatched: 7. CDR3 sequence: CASTPGLAENNEQFF. The CDR3, as DNA: TGTGCCAGCACCCCGGGACTAGCGGAAAACAATGAGCAGTTCTTC.

This clone was seen more than once but under ten times. This chain connects TRBV9 to TRBJ2-3, with TRBD2 matching 9 bases. The CDR3 loop spans 17 amino acids. Germline CDR1 is SGDLS and CDR2 is YYNGEE. The ends lost 3 bases at V and 7 bases at J; junction bases unmatched: 15. CDR3 sequence (DNA): TGTGCCAGCAGCGCCCCGGCTATAGCGGGAGTCTCAAATACGCAGTATTTT. Its protein product is CASSAPAIAGVSNTQYF.

The J gene is TRBJ2-2, the V gene TRBV9; 10 nucleotides match TRBD2. With V trimmed by 4 bases and J by 3 bases, 15 bases remained unmatched. CDR3 length equals 19 residues. The V gene's germline CDR1 is SGDLS and CDR2 YYNGEE. CDR3 sequence (DNA): TGTGCCAGCAGCTCACTCCCACTTTCTAGCGGGAGTTACACCGGGGAGCTGTTTTTT. It yields the protein CASSSLPLSSGSYTGELFF.

J is TRBJ1-3 and V is TRBV10-3; unclear D gene. The CDR3 totals 12 residues. CDR1 is ENHRY, CDR2 SYGVKD, per germline. Trimming pared 8 bases from V and 3 bases from J, leaving 8 bases between. CDR3 residues: CAILQDGNTIYF. The DNA for the CDR3 is TGTGCCATCCTCCAGGATGGAAACACCATATATTTT.

This clone is termed medium-sized. The chain employs TRBV7-8 and TRBJ2-3, with D uncertain. V was clipped by 0 bases and J by 0 bases, with 4 bases between them. Germline CDR1 SGHVS, CDR2 FQNEAQ. The CDR3 covers 14 residues. CDR3 in DNA: TGTGCCAGCAGCTTAGCGGCTAGCACAGATACGCAGTATTTT. This sequence encodes CASSLAASTDTQYF.

The chain employs TRBV18 and TRBJ2-3; tentatively, D is TRBD2 (6 bases). V lost 5 bases and J lost 2, with 11 bases in between. Germline V gene lookup returns CDR1 KGHSH and CDR2 LQKENI. The CDR3 runs 14 residues. The DNA for the CDR3 is TGTGCCAGCTCAGGGGCGGGGACCACAGATACGCAGTATTTT. Amino acids: CASSGAGTTDTQYF.

The chain uses TRBV4-3 and TRBJ2-5, with a weak D call TRBD2 (6 bases). Germline assignment: CDR1 LGHNA and CDR2 YSLEER. The CDR3 is 13 amino acids. The ends were cut back, 1 base at V and 5 bases at J, with 8 bases in the middle. CDR3 loop: CASSQVGGETQYF. The CDR3 nucleotides are TGCGCCAGCAGCCAAGTTGGAGGGGAGACCCAGTACTTC.

This clone appeared a few times. This rearrangement joins TRBV6-1 to TRBJ2-7; 8 bases are shared with TRBD1. The CDR3 is made up of 16 amino acids. With V trimmed by 0 bases and J by 5 bases, 9 bases remained unmatched. Germline V gives CDR1 MNHNS, CDR2 SASEGT. Written as DNA, the CDR3 is TGTGCCAGCAGTGAAGCGCTTCAGGGGGCTGTACACGAGCAGTACTTC. Translating it yields CASSEALQGAVHEQYF.

Only a few counts were recorded for this clone. V usage is TRBV25-1 and J usage is TRBJ1-5, with no clear D. This CDR3 contains 13 residues. Germline CDR1 is MGHDK and CDR2 is SYGVNS. V was shortened by 4 bases and J by 4 bases, with 8 bases between the two germline ends. The CDR3, as DNA: TGTGCCAGCAGTGGGGCAGTAAATCAGCCCCAGCATTTT. Encoded protein: CASSGAVNQPQHF. Together with reference TRBV25-1 and TRBJ1-5, the CDR3 gives the full variable domain: EADIYQTPRYLVIGTGKKITLECSQTMGHDKMYWYQQDPGMELHLIHYSYGVNSTEKGDLSSESTVSRIRTEHFPLTLESARPSHTSQYLCASSGAVNQPQHFGDGTRLSIL.

This clone was counted once. The V and J genes are TRBV19 and TRBJ2-3; D is perhaps TRBD2 (5 bases). From germline, CDR1 is LNHDA and CDR2 SQIVND (reference sequence). This CDR3 has 15 residues. Trimming removed 6 bases from V and 0 bases from J, with 13 bases in between. CDR3 nucleotide sequence: TGTGCCAGTAGCGTAGTCGCGGGTAGCACAGATACGCAGTATTTT. Translated: CASSVVAGSTDTQYF.

V is TRBV5-6 and J is TRBJ2-1, with a weak D call TRBD2 (6 bases). This CDR3 has 13 amino acids. Trimming took 4 bases from V and 6 from J, leaving 11 bases between them. The V gene's germline CDR1 is SGHDT and CDR2 YYEEEE. The CDR3 DNA follows: TGTGCCAGCAGCCCCCTCGGGGGCAATGAGCAGTTCTTC. It is translated as CASSPLGGNEQFF.

The chain carries TRBV10-2 and TRBJ1-4, with a weak D call TRBD1 (5 bases). Germline-derived CDR1 and CDR2 are WSHSY and SAAADI. This CDR3 has 11 amino acids. Trimming removed 8 bases from V and 8 bases from J, with 9 bases in between. The CDR3 region is CASRQGEKLFF. DNA for the CDR3: TGCGCCAGCCGCCAGGGCGAAAAACTGTTTTTT.

This clone was recorded a few times. The genes are TRBV9 and TRBJ2-6; a possible D gene is TRBD2 (7 bases). The CDR3 loop spans 18 amino acids. Germline lookup yields CDR1 SGDLS and CDR2 YYNGEE. Trimming left V 0 bases short and J 2 bases short, with 15 bases between. CDR3: CASSVGGGRGTGANVLTF. As DNA, the CDR3 is TGTGCCAGCAGCGTAGGGGGGGGGCGCGGCACTGGGGCCAACGTCCTGACTTTC.

The chain combines TRBV6-1 with TRBJ2-7, with 8 bases fitting TRBD1. In germline, CDR1 is MNHNS, CDR2 SASEGT. This CDR3 spans 13 amino acids. Trimming cost V 6 bases and J 6 bases; bases outside gene matches: 7. CDR3 loop: CASSPGGTGEQYF. The CDR3 DNA reads TGTGCCAGCAGCCCAGGGGGGACAGGCGAGCAGTACTTC.

The sample holds one count of this clone. The chain has TRBV7-2 and TRBJ2-1; 10 bases match TRBD1. V shed 5 bases, J shed 6 bases, and the junction held 7 bases outside the gene matches. Germline lookup yields CDR1 SGHTA and CDR2 FQGNSA. This CDR3 has 15 residues. CDR3 bases: TGTGCCAGCAGCAAAAGGACAGGGGGTTTCAATGAGCAGTTCTTC. Translating it yields CASSKRTGGFNEQFF.

The genes are TRBV6-1 and TRBJ1-4, with TRBD1 as a possible D gene (6 bases). V lost 6 bases, J lost 8 bases, and 10 bases lay in between. The CDR3 runs to 12 residues. Per the germline V gene, CDR1 is MNHNS and CDR2 is SASEGT. CDR3 nucleotides: TGTGCCAGCAGCGGTAGGGGGGAAAAACTGTTTTTT. Encoded protein: CASSGRGEKLFF.

This chain links TRBV30 with TRBJ2-7; no definite D call. The CDR3 length is 12 residues. The germline V gene encodes CDR1 GTSNPN and CDR2 SVGIG (reference sequence). Trimming took off 5 bases at V and 2 bases at J, with 10 bases between the two ends. The CDR3 DNA reads TGTGCCTGGTCCCTTGAGGCCTACGAGCAGTACTTC. This sequence encodes CAWSLEAYEQYF.

The chain joins TRBV27 to TRBJ1-6; no firm D call. Deletions cut 3 bases from V and 3 bases from J, with 12 bases between. Germline CDR1 reads MNHEY; CDR2 reads SMNVEV (reference sequence). The CDR3 covers 16 residues. The CDR3 nucleotides are TGTGCCAGCAGTTTTGGGCAGGTGGTCTATAATTCACCCCTCCACTTT. Its protein product is CASSFGQVVYNSPLHF.

This chain connects TRBV6-5 to TRBJ2-2; D is perhaps TRBD1 (5 bases). Germline CDR1 reads MNHEY; CDR2 reads SVGAGI. Trimming cost V 6 bases and J 4 bases, with 9 bases left between them. This CDR3 region has 13 residues. CDR3 in amino acids: CASRTGSTGELFF. In nucleotides, the CDR3 is TGTGCCAGCAGAACAGGATCCACCGGGGAGCTGTTTTTT.

V gene TRBV7-6 combines with J gene TRBJ2-1; 10 positions agree with TRBD2. The CDR3 is 15 amino acids. After removal of 5 bases from V and 9 bases from J, the junction contained 10 bases not matched to a gene. CDR1 SGHVS and CDR2 FNYEAQ come from the germline V gene. The CDR3: CASSPRLSGGGEQFF. In DNA, the CDR3 is TGTGCCAGCAGCCCGAGACTCAGCGGGGGGGGTGAGCAGTTCTTC.